The source of this T cell receptor beta chain is a study of siplizumab effects on memory and regulatory T cells. Study-level findings and limits: In roughly 80-95% of proliferating CD4+ or CD8+ clones, a naive or memory phenotype could not be assigned.

Concerning this clone: Its antigen remains unidentified.

Method: immunoSEQ multiplex PCR; TCRdb's copy keeps in-frame clones and lacks some. The repertoire holds over 95,000 clones, with 93% as singletons. This CDR3 has 15 amino acids. Germline V gives CDR1 SGHRS, CDR2 YFSETQ. V was pared by 4 bases and J by 6 bases, with 7 bases of the junction left unmatched. This receptor was taken from a human donor in good health. Sequenced: non-Treg CD4+ T cells sorted from blood. V is TRBV5-1 and J is TRBJ1-6, with 7 nucleotides matching TRBD1. The CDR3 region has the DNA TGCGCCAGCAGCGTGACAACAGGGGCTAATTCACCCCTCCACTTT. As protein: CASSVTTGANSPLHF.